The TCR beta chain described here comes from a study of blood T cells in healthy people across ages. Individuals who donated were healthy Caucasians from Russia aged about 6 to 90. This clonotype was found a few times. This CDR3 has 16 amino acids. V was shortened by 0 bases and J by 5 bases, with 14 bases between the two germline ends. Germline CDR1 reads SGHDN; CDR2 reads FVKESK. It was with a sample-barcoded 5' primer and a J-beta primer mix that a second PCR of about 7 to 12 cycles was run. Each of the samples gave a minimum of 3 million paired-end reads that contained CDR3. TCRdb called the 5' RACE reads again in MiXCR, with one record for every CDR3 protein. The sample carries about 1.4 million distinct CDR3 sequences, around 55% recorded once.

Input material: blood. The chain combines TRBV14 with TRBJ2-1, with D perhaps being TRBD1 or TRBD2 (6 bases each). The receptor was isolated from a man younger than 35 in good health. The CDR3 DNA follows: TGTGCCAGCAGCCAAGAAGGGGGGCGGAACAACAATGAGCAGTTCTTC. Amino acids: CASSQEGGRNNNEQFF.